These T cell receptor beta chains were read from a single sample in a study of blood T cells in healthy people across ages. TCRdb itself ran the 5' RACE reads through MiXCR, one entry per CDR3 protein. The data hold 1.5 million or so distinct CDR3 sequences, with about 40% observed a single time. Specimen: blood. The receptors here all came from a woman aged 18-29 years in good health. Each CDR3 is given with its conserved first and last residue. A D gene is named only where the DNA matches it firmly. Not every row has a clone size; where given, it reads once, few, many or a size class.

j_call cdr3_length d_call clone_size v_call cdr3_aa cdr3_nt
TRBJ1-2 11 - few TRBV20-1 CSASLSYGYTF TGCAGTGCTAGTCTCAGCTATGGCTACACCTTC
TRBJ1-4 14 TRBD1 - TRBV9 CASSAQGGNEKLFF TGTGCCAGCAGCGCCCAGGGGGGCAATGAAAAACTGTTTTTT
TRBJ2-1 15 TRBD1 - TRBV7-9 CASSLGSGGYKEQFF TGTGCCAGCAGCTTAGGGTCAGGGGGCTACAAGGAGCAGTTCTTC
TRBJ2-3 16 TRBD2 - TRBV10-3 CAISGRREGLGDTQYF TGTGCCATCAGTGGCCGGCGGGAGGGCCTTGGAGATACGCAGTATTTT
TRBJ1-5 14 - few TRBV5-1 CASSLESGNQPQHF TGCGCCAGCAGCTTGGAGTCGGGTAATCAGCCCCAGCATTTT
TRBJ1-5 16 TRBD1 - TRBV20-1 CSAKTGIADGNQPQHF TGCAGTGCAAAGACAGGGATTGCTGATGGCAATCAGCCCCAGCATTTT
TRBJ2-2 13 - - TRBV27 CASSPLSTGELFF TGTGCTAGCAGTCCCCTGAGCACGGGGGAGCTGTTTTTT
TRBJ2-5 16 TRBD1 - TRBV2 CASTLEVGQGSETQYF TGTGCCAGCACCCTAGAGGTGGGACAGGGTTCGGAGACCCAGTACTTC
TRBJ1-2 13 TRBD1 few TRBV10-3 CAISEDRGYGYTF TGTGCCATCAGTGAGGACAGGGGATATGGCTACACCTTC
TRBJ2-4 13 - - TRBV6-6 CASRVRDAGEQYF TGTGCCAGCAGGGTTCGGGACGCCGGGGAGCAGTACTTC